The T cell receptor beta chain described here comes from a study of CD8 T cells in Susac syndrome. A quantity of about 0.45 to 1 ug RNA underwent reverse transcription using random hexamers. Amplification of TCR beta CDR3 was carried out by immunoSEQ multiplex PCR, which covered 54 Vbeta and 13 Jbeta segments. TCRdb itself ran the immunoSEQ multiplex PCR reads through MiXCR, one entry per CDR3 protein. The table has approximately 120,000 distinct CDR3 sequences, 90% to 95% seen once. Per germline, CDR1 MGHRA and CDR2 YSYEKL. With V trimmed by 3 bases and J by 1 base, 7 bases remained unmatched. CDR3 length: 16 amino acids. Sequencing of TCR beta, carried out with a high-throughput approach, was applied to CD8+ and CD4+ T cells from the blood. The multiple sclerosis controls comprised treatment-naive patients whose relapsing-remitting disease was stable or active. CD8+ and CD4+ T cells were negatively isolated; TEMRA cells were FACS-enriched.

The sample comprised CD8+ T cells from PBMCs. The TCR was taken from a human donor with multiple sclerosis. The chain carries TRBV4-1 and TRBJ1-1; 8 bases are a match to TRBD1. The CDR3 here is CASSHQLDRENTEAFF. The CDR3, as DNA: TGCGCCAGCAGCCATCAATTGGACAGGGAGAACACTGAAGCTTTCTTT.